The entry below gives a single T cell receptor beta chain sequence along with its context. This entry belongs to a study of blood T cell repertoires in COVID-19. As for the study in general: Some COVID-19 samples were acute and others convalescent; all came from the United States, Italy and Spain. Sources were T cells, B-cell-depleted T cells, or PBMCs; the material itself was cDNA or gDNA.

The germline V gene has CDR1 SGHTA and CDR2 FQGNSA. With 1 base removed from V and 2 bases from J, the gap between germline ends came to 8 bases. This CDR3 contains 14 residues. Per the authors' pipeline: Reference gene primer amplification gave nucleated cell count estimates. Profiling relied on immunoSEQ multiplex PCR, and the TCRdb table lists in-frame clones only, not all of them. The D gene and trimming were derived from the DNA, and the V and J assignments and clone size from that table. The table has around 100,000 clones, 75% to 90% seen once. The source is a human donor in a cohort sampled during active COVID-19. This chain links TRBV7-2 with TRBJ1-1; a weak D match, TRBD1 (5 bases). Sample: peripheral blood. The CDR3 region is CASSLDRSNTEAFF. The CDR3 DNA follows: TGTGCCAGCAGCTTAGACAGGTCTAACACTGAAGCTTTCTTT.